The entry that follows covers one TCR beta chain sequence. This entry comes from a study of blood T cell repertoires in COVID-19. This CDR3 contains 12 residues. Trimming pared 2 bases from V and 4 bases from J, leaving 9 bases between. Germline V gene data show CDR1 as GTSNPN and CDR2 as SVGIG (reference sequence). Profiling relied on immunoSEQ multiplex PCR, and the TCRdb table lists in-frame clones only, not all of them. This sample carries around 140,000 clones, less than 90% of them seen once, and the ten largest clones take 1.4%. V is TRBV30 and J is TRBJ2-7; D might be TRBD1 (5 bases). The TCR sequence derives from a man in his sixties with acute or convalescent COVID-19. Material: peripheral blood. The CDR3 region has the DNA TGTGCCTGGAGTAAACAGGAATACGAGCAGTACTTC. Amino acid sequence: CAWSKQEYEQYF.